The clone carrying this T cell receptor beta chain was recorded a few times. This entry comes from a study of T cell changes during pregnancy in multiple sclerosis. The CDR3 runs 10 residues. V lost 10 bases, J lost 7 bases, and 10 bases lay in between. Germline lookup yields CDR1 MDHEN and CDR2 SYDVKM. Assay: immunoSEQ multiplex PCR; the TCRdb copy retains only in-frame clones and omits some. In the table there are about 40,000 clones, 88% of which are singletons. This material consisted of peripheral blood, taken in the first trimester of pregnancy. The source of this sequence is a female donor in good health, enrolled as a control in a pregnancy study. This chain links TRBV28 with TRBJ1-1; D call uncertain. CDR3 protein: CATVRGEAFF. DNA of the CDR3: TGTGCCACCGTACGGGGTGAAGCTTTCTTT. The entire variable domain, with the rest obtained from reference TRBV28 and TRBJ1-1, is as follows: DVKVTQSSRYLVKRTGEKVFLECVQDMDHENMFWYRQDPGLGLRLIYFSYDVKMKEKGDIPEGYSVSREKKERFSLILESASTNQTSMYLCATVRGEAFFGQGTRLTVV.